This T cell receptor (beta chain) was sequenced for a study of OX40 agonist ivuxolimab in advanced cancers. This clone was seen only once. This CDR3 is 14 amino acids long. V gave up 1 base and J gave up 4 bases, with 10 bases separating them. Germline V gene sequence: CDR1 SGHTA, CDR2 FQGNSA. Generated by immunoSEQ multiplex PCR, the TCRdb table keeps only in-frame clones and is missing some. The sample shows approximately 72,000 clones, around 88% of them seen only once. V gene TRBV7-2 combines with J gene TRBJ1-2, with TRBD1 as a possible D gene (5 bases). Sequenced here: CD4+ or CD8+ T cells sorted from blood, sampled in a trial of the OX40 agonist ivuxolimab. The TCR comes from an adult with an advanced solid tumor such as melanoma, head and neck, liver or kidney cancer. Here the CDR3 reads CASSLGQGSYGYTF. The CDR3 nucleotides are TGTGCCAGCAGCTTAGGGCAGGGTTCCTATGGCTACACCTTC.